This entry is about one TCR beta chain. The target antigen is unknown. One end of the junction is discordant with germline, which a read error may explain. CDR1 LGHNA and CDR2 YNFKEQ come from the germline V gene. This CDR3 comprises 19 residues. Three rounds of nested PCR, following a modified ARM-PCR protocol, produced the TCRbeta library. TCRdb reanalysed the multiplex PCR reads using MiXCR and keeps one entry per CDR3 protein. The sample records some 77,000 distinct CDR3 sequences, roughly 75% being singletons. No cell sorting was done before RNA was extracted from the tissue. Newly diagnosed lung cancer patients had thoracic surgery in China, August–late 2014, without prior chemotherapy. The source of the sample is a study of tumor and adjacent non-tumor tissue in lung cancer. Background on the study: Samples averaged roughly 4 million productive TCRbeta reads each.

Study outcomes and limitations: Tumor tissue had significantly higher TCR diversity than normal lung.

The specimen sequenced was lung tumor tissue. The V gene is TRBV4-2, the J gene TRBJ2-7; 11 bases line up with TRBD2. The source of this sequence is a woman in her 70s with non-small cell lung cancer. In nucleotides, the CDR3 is TGTGTCAGCAGCCAAGCACATCAGACAGGGACTAGCGGCTCCTACGAGCAGTACTTC. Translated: CVSSQAHQTGTSGSYEQYF.